This T cell receptor beta chain was captured by sequencing in a study of response to subunit inactivated influenza vaccine. This CDR3 spans 15 amino acids. Per germline, CDR1 MNHEY and CDR2 SVGAGI. V was cut by 5 bases and J by 1 base, with 13 bases left in between. TCRdb independently ran MiXCR on the RT-PCR reads; one entry per CDR3 protein. The sample includes about 650,000 distinct CDR3 sequences, 15% to 18% seen only once; the top ten take around a tenth. On this clonotype: Its antigen is undetermined.

Study-wide points: Authors suggested that a seasonal influenza vaccination recruits few new T cells each time.

The TCR sequence derives from a man between 50 and 59 years old who received an inactivated influenza vaccine. The V gene is TRBV6-5, the J gene TRBJ2-3, with D possibly matching TRBD2 (6 bases). The specimen was PBMCs from blood, collected 11 to 12 days after vaccination. The CDR3 sequence is CASSTRRRGTDTQYF. The CDR3 coding sequence is TGTGCCAGCAGTACACGAAGGAGGGGCACAGATACGCAGTATTTT.